This TCR beta chain was captured in a study of OX40 agonist ivuxolimab in advanced cancers. The V and J ends lost 2 bases and 3 bases respectively, with 10 bases between them. The length of the CDR3 is 15 residues. Germline V lookup: CDR1 KGHSH, CDR2 LQKENI. Profiled with immunoSEQ multiplex PCR; TCRdb holds only in-frame clones, not every one. Among just over 60,000 clones listed, more than 90% were seen once. The sample here was CD4+ or CD8+ T cells sorted from blood, taken in a trial of the OX40 agonist ivuxolimab. The chain couples TRBV18 to TRBJ1-4; tentative D call: TRBD1 (6 bases). The receptor was isolated from an adult with an advanced solid tumor such as melanoma, head and neck, liver or kidney cancer. The CDR3 here is CASSPLGQSNEKLFF. As DNA, the CDR3 is TGTGCCAGCTCACCATTGGGACAATCTAATGAAAAACTGTTTTTT.